Below are 13 T cell receptor beta chains sequenced from a single sample in a study of OX40 agonist ivuxolimab in advanced cancers. Only in-frame clones appear in the TCRdb table, and some are missing; sequencing was by immunoSEQ multiplex PCR. The sample includes about 98,000 clones, around nine tenths of them seen just once. The sequencing here drew on CD4+ or CD8+ T cells sorted from blood, taken in a trial of the OX40 agonist ivuxolimab. Receptor source: an adult with an advanced solid tumor such as melanoma, head and neck, liver or kidney cancer.

The chain is built from TRBV6-1 and TRBJ1-5; D is possibly TRBD1 (5 bases). The CDR3 runs to 15 residues. Germline V gives CDR1 MNHNS, CDR2 SASEGT. The V end lost 5 bases, the J end lost 4 bases, and 15 bases lay between the germline ends. The CDR3 loop reads CASSIGREGNQPQHF. The CDR3 coding sequence is TGTGCCAGCAGTATCGGCAGGGAGGGGAATCAGCCCCAGCATTTT.

The chain couples TRBV9 to TRBJ1-4; D is uncertain. Germline loops: CDR1 SGDLS, CDR2 YYNGEE. CDR3 size: 14 residues. V dropped 2 bases and J dropped 0 bases, with 5 bases sitting between them. The CDR3: CASSVGTTNEKLFF. CDR3 nucleotides: TGTGCCAGCAGCGTTGGTACAACTAATGAAAAACTGTTTTTT. The whole variable domain, filled in from reference TRBV9 and TRBJ1-4, reads DSGVTQTPKHLITATGQRVTLRCSPRSGDLSVYWYQQSLDQGLQFLIQYYNGEERAKGNILERFSAQQFPDLHSELNLSSLELGDSALYFCASSVGTTNEKLFFGSGTQLSVL.

The rearrangement links TRBV11-2 to TRBJ2-7, with D uncertain. V lost 1 base and J lost 4, with 8 bases in between. This CDR3 is built from 13 residues. From germline, CDR1 is SGHAT and CDR2 FQNNGV. DNA for the CDR3: TGTGCCAGCAGCTTAGGGGTCGAGTACGAGCAGTACTTC. Translation gives CASSLGVEYEQYF.

The J gene is TRBJ1-1, the V gene TRBV2; TRBD1 matches 7 bases. Looked up from germline, CDR1 is SNHLY and CDR2 is FYNNEI. After removal of 7 bases from V and 0 bases from J, the junction contained 5 bases not matched to a gene. The CDR3 loop spans 14 amino acids. CDR3 sequence (DNA): TGTGCCAGCACACTAGGACAGGTGAACACTGAAGCTTTCTTT. Its translation: CASTLGQVNTEAFF.

This clone was observed a handful of times. This chain joins TRBV6-4 and TRBJ1-2, with a tentative D call TRBD1 (6 bases). Trimming removed 6 bases from V and 6 bases from J, with 17 bases in between. The CDR3 runs 14 residues. Germline loops: CDR1 MRHNA, CDR2 SNTAGT. Here the CDR3 DNA reads TGTGCCAGCAGAAATACAGGGAGAGAGGATGGCTACACCTTC. This sequence encodes CASRNTGREDGYTF.

The V call is TRBV20-1, the J call TRBJ1-4; the D is unclear. The CDR3 is 11 residues long. The germline CDR1 and CDR2 sequences are DFQATT and SNEGSKA (reference sequence). Trimming removed 4 bases from V and 5 bases from J, with 5 bases in between. This CDR3 is CSAKENEKLFF. In nucleotides, the CDR3 is TGCAGTGCTAAGGAGAATGAAAAACTGTTTTTT.

The rearrangement joins TRBV5-1 to TRBJ2-5, with 9 bases aligning to TRBD1. V shed 9 bases and J 5 bases; nucleotides not matched to a gene: 11. Germline CDR1 and CDR2: SGHRS and YFSETQ. The CDR3 is 14 amino acids. The DNA for the CDR3 is TGCGCCACCGCACAGGGGGCTTCGAGGGAGACCCAGTACTTC. Amino acid sequence: CATAQGASRETQYF.

In this sample, this clone turned up once. V is TRBV18 and J is TRBJ2-7; maybe TRBD1 (6 bases). V was pared by 4 bases and J by 2 bases, with 9 bases between. In germline, CDR1 is KGHSH, CDR2 LQKENI. This CDR3 has 13 amino acids. CDR3 sequence reads: CASSQTGAYEQYF. CDR3 DNA sequence: TGTGCCAGCTCACAGACAGGCGCCTACGAGCAGTACTTC.

The chain couples TRBV27 to TRBJ2-7, with a weak D call TRBD1 (5 bases). Trimming stripped 2 bases from V and 6 bases from J, with 17 bases between. CDR1 and CDR2 (germline): MNHEY, SMNVEV (reference sequence). The CDR3 consists of 15 residues. Here the CDR3 reads CASSLSFTGVFEQYF. In DNA form, the CDR3 reads TGTGCCAGCAGTTTAAGTTTTACAGGCGTATTCGAGCAGTACTTC.

This sequence joins TRBV5-6 and TRBJ2-1; TRBD2 matches at 8 bases. J was trimmed by 8 bases and V by 6 bases; bases with no gene match: 10. The CDR3 sequence is 14 residues long. Germline CDR1 is SGHDT and CDR2 is YYEEEE. For the CDR3, the DNA is TGTGCCAGCACCCCTCTAGGGACTAGTCATGAGCAGTTCTTC. It encodes CASTPLGTSHEQFF.

The CDR3 sequence is CASSVDPGGTGELFF. The DNA of the CDR3 is TGTGCCAGCAGCGTAGACCCAGGTGGCACCGGGGAGCTGTTTTTT. The V and J genes are TRBV9 and TRBJ2-2, with D unresolved. Germline-derived CDR1 and CDR2 are SGDLS and YYNGEE. Trimming removed 0 bases at V and 4 bases at J, with 10 bases between. This CDR3 comprises 15 residues.

The rearrangement links TRBV7-9 to TRBJ1-3; the D is unclear. V dropped 2 bases and J dropped 0 bases, with 11 bases sitting between them. The CDR3 loop spans 16 amino acids. Germline-derived CDR1 and CDR2 are SEHNR and FQNEAQ (reference sequence). This CDR3 is CASSLYGYSSGNTIYF. DNA for the CDR3: TGTGCCAGCAGCTTATATGGCTACAGCTCTGGAAACACCATATATTTT.

This chain joins TRBV7-2 and TRBJ1-6, with 10 bases lining up with TRBD1. The CDR3 contains 15 residues. V lost 5 bases, J lost 10 bases, and 8 bases stayed unmatched. Germline V gives CDR1 SGHTA, CDR2 FQGNSA. CDR3 protein: CASSPRQGAGSPLHF. The CDR3 DNA reads as TGTGCCAGCAGCCCCCGACAGGGGGCGGGATCACCCCTCCACTTT. The entire variable domain, with the rest obtained from reference TRBV7-2 and TRBJ1-6, is as follows: GAGVSQSPSNKVTEKGKDVELRCDPISGHTALYWYRQSLGQGLEFLIYFQGNSAPDKSGLPSDRFSAERTGGSVSTLTIQRTQQEDSAVYLCASSPRQGAGSPLHFGNGTRLTVT.